This TCR beta chain was identified during a study of beta chain features in type 1 diabetes. Expressed TCRB transcripts were sequenced after all isolated RNA was converted to cDNA. Libraries were prepared by immunoSEQ multiplex PCR; TCRdb keeps only in-frame clonotypes and omits some of them. The table includes over 700,000 clones, around a sixth detected once. Points from the study as a whole: VDJ junctions in type 1 diabetes patients carried more deletions and fewer insertions.

Remarks on this clone: Its antigen is currently unknown.

The clonotype originates from a woman younger than 30 in good health. Specimen: naive CD4+ T cells from blood.

CDR3 sequence (DNA): TGTGCCAGCAGCTTGGCCCTGGACAGCGAAGGAACAGATACGCAGTATTTT. As protein: CASSLALDSEGTDTQYF. The J gene is TRBJ2-3, the V gene TRBV5-8; a weak D match, TRBD1 (6 bases). The CDR3 is 17 amino acids. V lost 0 bases and J lost 3, with 17 bases in between. From germline, CDR1 is SGHTS and CDR2 YDEGEE. The complete variable domain, with remaining parts taken from reference TRBV5-8 and TRBJ2-3, reads EAGVTQSPTHLIKTRGQQATLRCSPISGHTSVYWYQQALGLGLQFLLWYDEGEERNRGNFPPRFSGRQFPNYSSELNVNALELEDSALYLCASSLALDSEGTDTQYFGPGTRLTVL.